Each of the 9 T cell receptor beta chains below was sequenced from the same sample in a study of T cell repertoires in cytomegalovirus infection. Their antigens are not known. TCRdb fed the reads into MiXCR, producing one record per CDR3 protein. Counted here are 700,000 to 950,000 distinct CDR3 sequences, about 31% occurring once; the ten biggest clones make up around 11%. The sequencing here drew on cultured CD8+ T cells from PBMCs, taken from culture after CMV antigen stimulation. The receptors stem from a human donor in good health (CMV status not recorded). Some clones in this sample may be carry-over from other donors' samples.

In this sample, this clonotype turned up many times. This chain links TRBV6-6 with TRBJ2-7; D unclear. This CDR3 has 14 residues. Germline V gene sequence: CDR1 MNHNY, CDR2 SVGAGI (reference sequence). Trimming stripped 5 bases from V and 5 bases from J, with 16 bases between. CDR3 bases: TGTGCCAGCAGTCAACGTAGGGTAAGGGACGAGCAGTACGTC. It specifies CASSQRRVRDEQYV.

The chain has TRBV27 and TRBJ1-1; the D is unclear. Trimming shortened V by 2 bases and J by 3 bases, and 7 bases separated the two germline ends. The CDR3 loop spans 13 amino acids. From germline, CDR1 is MNHEY and CDR2 SMNVEV (reference sequence). The CDR3 protein is CASSLGIHTEAFF. CDR3 nucleotide sequence: TGTGCCAGCAGTTTAGGCATCCACACTGAAGCTTTCTTT.

This clonotype was seen a handful of times. V usage is TRBV6-1 and J usage is TRBJ2-3; no definite D call. Trimming shortened V by 1 base and J by 1 base, and 6 bases separated the two germline ends. The CDR3 extends over 14 amino acids. In germline, CDR1 is MNHNS, CDR2 SASEGT. The CDR3, as DNA: TGTGCCAGCAGTGAAGTCGTTGGCACAGATACGCAGTATTTT. It yields the protein CASSEVVGTDTQYF.

This clonotype was recorded a few times. The chain recombines TRBV6-1 with TRBJ1-4; no firm D call. Germline V lookup: CDR1 MNHNS, CDR2 SASEGT. Trimming removed 2 bases from V and 7 bases from J, with 17 bases in between. This CDR3 has 16 residues. CDR3 residues: CASSETIGLRGEKLFF. The CDR3, as DNA: TGTGCCAGCAGTGAAACGATCGGACTCCGGGGTGAAAAACTGTTTTTT.

The V gene is TRBV27, the J gene TRBJ1-2; D is uncertain. Per the germline V gene, CDR1 is MNHEY and CDR2 is SMNVEV (reference sequence). The V and J ends lost 5 bases and 7 bases respectively, with 20 bases between them. The CDR3 is 15 residues long. CDR3 amino acids: CASSPSVVHNLGYTF. The DNA for the CDR3 is TGTGCCAGCAGTCCTTCAGTGGTACATAACCTTGGCTACACCTTC.

The gene calls are TRBV6-5 and TRBJ2-7; 10 positions agree with TRBD1. Germline loops: CDR1 MNHEY, CDR2 SVGAGI. This CDR3 contains 12 residues. The CDR3 DNA is TGTACCACCGGGACAGGGGTTCAAGAGCAGTACGTC. Amino acids: CTTGTGVQEQYV.

The table lists this clonotype with a few counts. This sequence joins TRBV27 and TRBJ1-2; D is unresolved. V was clipped by 2 bases and J by 0 bases, with 10 bases between them. Germline V gene data show CDR1 as MNHEY and CDR2 as SMNVEV (reference sequence). The CDR3 spans 15 residues. This CDR3 is CASSLRAGPNYGYTF. CDR3 in DNA: TGTGCCAGCAGTTTACGGGCAGGTCCTAACTATGGCTACACCTTC.

This clonotype was counted between two and nine times. The chain joins TRBV27 to TRBJ2-2; no reliable D call. The length of the CDR3 is 17 residues. The V gene's germline CDR1 is MNHEY and CDR2 SMNVEV (reference sequence). V shed 8 bases and J shed 6 bases, with 25 bases lying between them. The CDR3 reads CASGPQRPVSVSGELFF. The CDR3 DNA follows: TGTGCCAGCGGCCCTCAGAGACCTGTTTCCGTGTCCGGGGAGCTGTTTTTT.

At least ten counts were recorded for this clonotype. V is TRBV7-8 and J is TRBJ2-5; 12 nucleotides agree with TRBD2. Germline CDR1 and CDR2: SGHVS and FQNEAQ. This CDR3 has 17 residues. V lost 6 bases and J lost 2; bases outside the gene matches: 10. CDR3 sequence reads: CASRLWTSGAIQETQYF. CDR3 nucleotide sequence: TGTGCCAGCAGACTCTGGACTAGCGGGGCCATACAAGAGACCCAGTACTTC.